This is a list of T cell receptor beta chains from one sample in a study of blood T cell repertoires in COVID-19. Repertoires were generated with immunoSEQ multiplex PCR, while TCRdb's copy carries only in-frame clones and drops some. In the table there are about 150,000 clones, about nine tenths of which are singletons. The sequenced sample was PBMCs or T cells enriched from blood (not recorded which). Receptors were obtained from a woman aged 40 to 55 who had been exposed to COVID-19. The CDR3 runs from the conserved cysteine through the conserved F or W. The D gene is left open where the match is weak. Expanded clones get a size class; other rows say once, few or many, or leave the size out.

>16|.|TRBD1|TRBV7-8|TRBJ1-3
CASSLGQGVAGNTIYF
TGTGCCAGCAGCTTAGGGCAGGGGGTTGCTGGAAACACCATATATTTT
>12|.|.|TRBV5-1|TRBJ1-2
CASSEDSYGYTF
TGCGCCAGCAGCGAGGACAGCTATGGCTACACCTTC
>11|.|.|TRBV7-9|TRBJ1-1
CASSLDFEAFF
TGTGCCAGCAGCTTAGACTTTGAAGCTTTCTTT
>16|.|TRBD2|TRBV27|TRBJ2-5
CASSLLSGSYQETQYF
TGTGCCAGCAGTTTATTAAGCGGGAGTTACCAAGAGACCCAGTACTTC
>15|few|TRBD2|TRBV5-1|TRBJ2-5
CASSFRLASQETQYF
TGCGCCAGCAGCTTCCGACTAGCGAGTCAAGAGACCCAGTACTTC
>15|few|TRBD2|TRBV7-2|TRBJ2-1
CASSLRTSGHNEQFF
TGTGCCAGCAGCCTCCGGACTAGCGGCCACAATGAGCAGTTCTTC
>14|.|.|TRBV5-8|TRBJ1-1
CASSLAQFATEAFF
TGTGCCAGCAGCTTGGCCCAGTTCGCCACTGAAGCTTTCTTT
>14|.|TRBD1|TRBV2|TRBJ1-4
CASSLDRQNEKLFF
TGTGCCAGCAGTCTGGACAGGCAAAATGAAAAACTGTTTTTT
>13|.|.|TRBV4-1|TRBJ1-2
CASSQSGNYGYTF
TGCGCCAGCAGCCAGTCAGGGAACTATGGCTACACCTTC
>17|.|TRBD1|TRBV12-5|TRBJ1-5
CASGRTGLLMSNQPQHF
TGTGCTAGTGGTAGGACAGGGCTATTAATGAGCAATCAGCCCCAGCATTTT
>12|once|.|TRBV28|TRBJ1-5
CASSFFGQPQHF
TGTGCCAGCAGTTTCTTCGGTCAGCCCCAGCATTTT
>15|few|TRBD1|TRBV25-1|TRBJ2-7
CASSDPTGISYEQYF
TGTGCCAGCAGTGATCCGACAGGGATCTCCTACGAGCAGTACTTC
>14|.|TRBD1|TRBV28|TRBJ1-5
CASRTQTGMEPQHF
TGTGCCAGCAGAACCCAGACAGGGATGGAGCCCCAGCATTTT
>18|.|TRBD2|TRBV7-7|TRBJ2-1
CASSLPQIGLADYNEQFF
TGTGCCAGCAGCTTACCACAAATCGGGCTAGCGGATTACAATGAGCAGTTCTTC
>16|once|.|TRBV7-9|TRBJ1-1
CASSLKRSGHNTEAFF
TGTGCCAGCAGCTTAAAACGCTCGGGACATAATACTGAAGCTTTCTTT
>16|.|.|TRBV5-1|TRBJ2-4
CASSPGEGRAKNIQYF
TGCGCCAGCAGCCCGGGAGAGGGCAGAGCCAAAAACATTCAGTACTTC
>16|.|TRBD1|TRBV12-5|TRBJ1-1
CASGLVQGAMVTEAFF
TGTGCTAGTGGTTTGGTACAGGGGGCAATGGTTACTGAAGCTTTCTTT
>14|few|TRBD1|TRBV5-1|TRBJ1-2
CASSLATGDYGYTF
TGCGCCAGCAGCTTGGCGACAGGGGACTATGGCTACACCTTC
>12|.|.|TRBV11-2|TRBJ2-3
CASSRESVAQYF
TGTGCCAGCAGCCGAGAATCGGTTGCGCAGTATTTT
>14|.|TRBD1|TRBV7-2|TRBJ2-7
CASSAPGQGREQYF
TGTGCCAGCAGCGCGCCGGGACAGGGTCGCGAGCAGTACTTC
>12|.|.|TRBV15|TRBJ1-2
CATSPEGYGYTF
TGTGCCACCAGTCCAGAGGGCTATGGCTACACCTTC
>13|.|.|TRBV9|TRBJ1-1
CASSVAGWTEAFF
TGTGCCAGCAGCGTAGCAGGGTGGACTGAAGCTTTCTTT
>16|.|TRBD1|TRBV5-1|TRBJ1-4
CASSATGERTLGKLFF
TGCGCCAGCAGCGCGACAGGGGAAAGGACCCTAGGGAAACTGTTTTTT
>14|.|.|TRBV4-3|TRBJ1-6
CASSQEYRDSPLHF
TGCGCCAGCAGCCAAGAGTACAGGGACTCACCCCTCCACTTT
>13|.|.|TRBV11-2|TRBJ1-2
CASSLDRGGGYTF
TGTGCCAGCAGCTTGGACAGAGGAGGTGGCTACACCTTC
>15|.|TRBD2|TRBV7-2|TRBJ2-3
CASSRTSGGADTQYF
TGTGCCAGCAGTCGGACTAGCGGGGGTGCAGATACGCAGTATTTT
>16|.|.|TRBV28|TRBJ2-2
CASTHRKFSVSGELFF
TGTGCCAGCACCCATCGAAAATTCAGCGTGTCCGGGGAGCTGTTTTTT
>13|.|.|TRBV4-1|TRBJ2-5
CASSQVEFETQYF
TGCGCCAGCAGCCAAGTGGAGTTTGAGACCCAGTACTTC
>16|.|TRBD1|TRBV19|TRBJ1-3
CASRTNRGKLGNTIYF
TGTGCCAGTAGGACTAACAGGGGGAAGCTTGGAAACACCATATATTTT
>14|.|TRBD2|TRBV7-2|TRBJ2-1
CASSLIAGGNEQFF
TGTGCCAGCAGCTTAATAGCGGGAGGAAATGAGCAGTTCTTC
>14|.|.|TRBV10-3|TRBJ1-1
CATTAGTLNTEAFF
TGTGCCACAACGGCCGGGACATTGAACACTGAAGCTTTCTTT
>16|.|.|TRBV5-5|TRBJ1-1
CASSFSGAIWAPEAFF
TGTGCCAGCAGCTTTTCAGGGGCGATTTGGGCCCCTGAAGCTTTCTTT
>15|.|.|TRBV9|TRBJ1-4
CASSVGGIGNEKLFF
TGTGCCAGCAGCGTAGGAGGGATCGGTAATGAAAAACTGTTTTTT
>16|.|TRBD2|TRBV7-3|TRBJ2-3
CASSARSGGGTDTQYF
TGTGCCAGCAGCGCTCGTAGCGGGGGGGGCACAGATACGCAGTATTTT
>13|.|TRBD2|TRBV12-3/TRBV12-4|TRBJ2-1
CASSGTSGDEQFF
TGTGCCAGCAGTGGGACTAGCGGCGATGAGCAGTTCTTC
>17|.|TRBD2|TRBV3-1/TRBV3-2|TRBJ2-3
CASSERPSGARSGTQYF
TGTGCCAGCAGCGAACGCCCGAGCGGGGCCCGATCGGGTACGCAGTATTTT
>13|.|.|TRBV9|TRBJ2-2
CASSGPGLGELFF
TGTGCCAGCAGCGGTCCGGGACTCGGGGAGCTGTTTTTT
>15|.|TRBD2|TRBV19|TRBJ2-1
CASSFGLAGTFEQFF
TGTGCCAGTAGTTTTGGACTAGCGGGAACTTTTGAGCAGTTCTTC
>15|once|.|TRBV9|TRBJ1-3
CASSASGRAGNTIYF
TGTGCCAGCAGCGCCTCAGGGAGGGCTGGAAACACCATATATTTT
>17|once|TRBD2|TRBV7-2|TRBJ2-3
CASSLRGLAGDLDTQYF
TGTGCCAGCAGCTTACGAGGACTAGCGGGAGATTTGGATACGCAGTATTTT
>18|once|TRBD1|TRBV18|TRBJ2-2
CASSRLPTGGPNTGELFF
TGTGCCAGCTCGCGACTTCCGACAGGGGGACCCAACACCGGGGAGCTGTTTTTT
>16|.|TRBD2|TRBV19|TRBJ2-7
CASRIAGTSGTYEQYF
TGTGCCAGTAGAATAGCCGGGACTAGCGGCACCTACGAGCAGTACTTC
>14|.|.|TRBV10-3|TRBJ1-5
CAISADSSNQPQHF
TGTGCCATCAGTGCCGACAGTAGCAATCAGCCCCAGCATTTT
>18|.|TRBD1|TRBV19|TRBJ2-1
CASRKTGTGVAANNEQFF
TGTGCCAGTAGAAAAACCGGGACAGGGGTCGCGGCAAACAATGAGCAGTTCTTC